These 27 T cell receptor beta chains were all obtained from the same sample, sequenced in a study of TIL therapy for anti-PD-1-resistant metastatic lung cancer. The time point: pre-treatment sample, taken before nivolumab and TIL therapy. Pleural nodules or supraclavicular lymph nodes made up most of the excised metastases sampled. Sequencing used immunoSEQ v3. Only in-frame clones appear in the TCRdb table, and some are missing; sequencing was by immunoSEQ multiplex PCR. The sample consists of approximately 6,700 clones, roughly 64% of them appearing once. The material sequenced was tumor tissue, taken at baseline. Receptors were obtained from a person aged 25-79 years with non-small cell lung cancer.

This clone is large. This chain uses TRBV5-1 with TRBJ1-5; D is ambiguous. Trimming took off 4 bases at V and 4 bases at J, with 15 bases between the two ends. The CDR3 length is 15 residues. Germline assignment: CDR1 SGHRS and CDR2 YFSETQ. CDR3 sequence: CASSPGLTRNQPQHF. CDR3 coding DNA: TGCGCCAGCAGCCCCGGACTTACTAGGAATCAGCCCCAGCATTTT.

The chain is built from TRBV4-3 and TRBJ2-1; weak D call: TRBD2 (5 bases). CDR3 length equals 13 residues. Trimming stripped 1 base from V and 9 bases from J, with 10 bases between. Germline-derived CDR1 and CDR2 are LGHNA and YSLEER. CDR3 DNA: TGCGCCAGCAGCCAAGTTCGGGGAGCTGAGCAGTTCTTC. It specifies CASSQVRGAEQFF.

This sequence joins TRBV7-9 and TRBJ1-5, with 8 bases that match TRBD1. This CDR3 contains 16 residues. The V segment lost 0 bases and the J segment 2 bases; nucleotides outside the gene matches: 3. CDR1 SEHNR and CDR2 FQNEAQ come from the germline V gene (reference sequence). The CDR3 bases are TGTGCCAGCAGCTTAGCGTCGGACAGGGGCAATCAGCCCCAGCATTTT. This translates into CASSLASDRGNQPQHF.

This sequence joins TRBV10-3 and TRBJ2-3, with TRBD2 as a possible D gene (6 bases). CDR3 length: 16 amino acids. Trimming shortened V by 1 base and J by 2 bases, and 13 bases separated the two germline ends. The germline gives CDR1 ENHRY, CDR2 SYGVKD. For the CDR3, the DNA is TGTGCCATCAGTGAGTACCGGGAGATTTACACAGATACGCAGTATTTT. It is translated as CAISEYREIYTDTQYF.

This clone was seen once. V is TRBV7-9 and J is TRBJ1-2; 7 nucleotides agree with TRBD1. J was trimmed by 1 base and V by 4 bases; bases with no gene match: 6. The germline CDR1 and CDR2 sequences are SEHNR and FQNEAQ (reference sequence). This CDR3 contains 15 residues. CDR3 sequence reads: CASSSLDRFNYGYTF. The CDR3 nucleotides read TGTGCCAGCAGCTCTTTGGACAGGTTTAACTATGGCTACACCTTC.

The gene calls are TRBV7-9 and TRBJ2-1, with D perhaps matching TRBD2 (6 bases). The CDR3 is made up of 15 amino acids. V was shortened by 1 base and J by 10 bases, with 17 bases between the two germline ends. Germline CDR1 SEHNR, CDR2 FQNEAQ (reference sequence). The CDR3 nucleotides read TGTGCCAGCAGCTTAGAGGGGAGGAGACTGCGGGAGCAGTTCTTC. This encodes CASSLEGRRLREQFF.

The gene calls are TRBV9 and TRBJ1-2; D is unclear. V was pared by 0 bases and J by 8 bases, with 11 bases between. The germline V gene encodes CDR1 SGDLS and CDR2 YYNGEE. The CDR3 extends over 13 amino acids. CDR3 loop: CASSVDRQRGYTF. Here the CDR3 DNA reads TGTGCCAGCAGCGTAGATCGGCAGAGGGGCTACACCTTC.

Notes on this clone: An end of the junction does not agree with germline; a read error may underlie this. The V and J genes are TRBV5-1 and TRBJ1-1, with 9 bases lining up with TRBD1. CDR1 is SGHRS and CDR2 is YFSETQ in the germline V gene. The CDR3 spans 14 residues. The DNA of the CDR3 is TGCGCCAGCAGCCATGGGACAGGGAACGCTGAAGCTTTCTTT. It yields the protein CASSHGTGNAEAFF.

This chain connects TRBV7-2 to TRBJ1-1; D not certain. Germline-derived CDR1 and CDR2 are SGHTA and FQGNSA. This CDR3 has 15 residues. V was cut by 2 bases and J by 0 bases, with 10 bases left in between. CDR3 amino acids: CASSLLGAMNTEAFF. The CDR3 nucleotides are TGTGCCAGCAGCTTACTCGGAGCAATGAACACTGAAGCTTTCTTT.

This clone was observed a handful of times. V usage is TRBV18 and J usage is TRBJ2-2; D remains ambiguous. Germline loops: CDR1 KGHSH, CDR2 LQKENI. There are 16 residues in the CDR3. Trimming cost V 5 bases and J 1 base, with 14 bases left between them. The CDR3 bases are TGTGCCAGCTCAGGAATGACGTCGTGGAACACCGGGGAGCTGTTTTTT. As protein: CASSGMTSWNTGELFF.

J is TRBJ1-3 and V is TRBV15; D ambiguous. The germline V and J ends were trimmed by 6 bases and 0 bases, with 9 bases remaining between them. The CDR3 covers 14 residues. The germline gives CDR1 LNHNV, CDR2 YYDKDF (reference sequence). The CDR3 reads CATSIKGSGNTIYF. The CDR3 DNA reads as TGTGCCACCAGTATCAAAGGCTCTGGAAACACCATATATTTT.

The chain combines TRBV6-1 with TRBJ1-5, with D perhaps matching TRBD1 (5 bases). CDR1 and CDR2 (germline): MNHNS, SASEGT. The CDR3 length is 17 residues. Trimming stripped 1 base from V and 0 bases from J, with 13 bases between. Here the CDR3 reads CASSEVGGVYSNQPQHF. The DNA of the CDR3 is TGTGCCAGCAGTGAAGTGGGAGGGGTCTATAGCAATCAGCCCCAGCATTTT.

This clone was counted a single time. The chain couples TRBV30 to TRBJ2-7; D is tentatively TRBD1 or TRBD2 (5 bases each). Germline-derived CDR1 and CDR2 are GTSNPN and SVGIG (reference sequence). CDR3 length: 12 residues. V was cut by 2 bases and J by 4 bases, with 9 bases left in between. CDR3 nucleotides: TGTGCCTGGAGTCTTGGGGGATACGAGCAGTACGTC. This encodes CAWSLGGYEQYV.

Only a few counts were recorded for this clone. The genes are TRBV2 and TRBJ1-4, with D perhaps matching TRBD1 (6 bases). Per germline, CDR1 SNHLY and CDR2 FYNNEI. This CDR3 is 16 amino acids long. V was trimmed by 2 bases and J by 5 bases, leaving 15 bases between them. For the CDR3, the DNA is TGTGCCAGCAGTGAAAGGAGGGACACGTGGAATGAAAAACTGTTTTTT. Encoded protein: CASSERRDTWNEKLFF.

This clone was seen a few times. The rearrangement joins TRBV2 to TRBJ1-2; D gene ambiguous. Per germline, CDR1 SNHLY and CDR2 FYNNEI. This CDR3 spans 14 amino acids. V was trimmed by 3 bases and J by 3 bases, leaving 11 bases between them. CDR3 sequence: CASSEKEWDYGYTF. The CDR3 nucleotides read TGTGCCAGCAGTGAGAAGGAGTGGGACTATGGCTACACCTTC.

The gene calls are TRBV5-6 and TRBJ2-3, with 7 bases aligning to TRBD1. Germline V CDR1 and CDR2: SGHDT, YYEEEE. This CDR3 comprises 17 residues. Unmatched junction bases numbered 12, after V lost 3 bases and J lost 2 bases. CDR3 sequence: CASSSRIGTAATDTQYF. The CDR3 DNA reads as TGTGCCAGCAGCTCCCGAATCGGGACAGCCGCCACAGATACGCAGTATTTT.

CDR3 residues: CASSPGVAGSSLGDTQYF. The CDR3 DNA reads TGTGCCAGCAGCCCGGGAGTAGCGGGGTCGTCGTTAGGAGATACGCAGTATTTT. The chain carries TRBV14 and TRBJ2-3, with 8 nucleotides matching TRBD2. Per germline, CDR1 SGHDN and CDR2 FVKESK. The CDR3 runs to 18 residues. Unmatched junction bases numbered 17, after V lost 4 bases and J lost 5 bases.

This clone was counted a single time. V is TRBV5-1 and J is TRBJ2-3; D may be TRBD2 (6 bases). V dropped 1 base and J dropped 4 bases, with 13 bases sitting between them. CDR1 SGHRS and CDR2 YFSETQ come from the germline V gene. The CDR3 totals 15 residues. CDR3: CASSLYPGTADTQYF. In DNA, the CDR3 is TGCGCCAGCAGCTTGTATCCCGGGACTGCAGATACGCAGTATTTT.

This clone was seen a few times. This sequence joins TRBV9 and TRBJ1-1; tentatively, D is TRBD1 (6 bases). CDR1 and CDR2 from the germline V gene are SGDLS and YYNGEE. The CDR3 loop spans 14 amino acids. Trimming cost V 2 bases and J 5 bases, with 13 bases left between them. The CDR3 DNA is TGTGCCAGCAGCGTGGGAGGGAGGGGGACTGAAGCTTTCTTT. It codes for CASSVGGRGTEAFF.

Written as DNA, the CDR3 is TGCGCCAGCGAGTCCCCGGGACTAGTCCAGTATTTT. The encoded protein is CASESPGLVQYF. This rearrangement joins TRBV5-1 to TRBJ2-3, with 8 bases aligning to TRBD2. The CDR3 loop spans 12 amino acids. Losses at the gene ends were 7 bases for V and 12 bases for J; bases not matched to a gene: 10. Germline CDR1 and CDR2: SGHRS and YFSETQ.

The genes are TRBV12-3 or TRBV12-4 and TRBJ2-7; D not resolved. V was trimmed by 2 bases and J by 2 bases, leaving 4 bases between them. CDR3 length: 12 amino acids. CDR3 amino acids: CASSLRTYEQYF. As DNA, the CDR3 is TGTGCCAGCAGTTTAAGAACCTACGAGCAGTACTTC.

The V and J genes are TRBV10-1 and TRBJ2-1, with a weak D call TRBD2 (6 bases). Germline CDR1 WNHNN, CDR2 SYGVQD (reference sequence). V was cut by 3 bases and J by 9 bases, with 21 bases left in between. There are 16 residues in the CDR3. CDR3 in DNA: TGCGCCAGCAGTGACCCGGGGAGACTAGGGTATGGTGAGCAGTTCTTC. This codes for CASSDPGRLGYGEQFF.

This clone is judged medium-sized. The genes are TRBV20-1 and TRBJ2-7; D may be TRBD2 (6 bases). From germline, CDR1 is DFQATT and CDR2 SNEGSKA (reference sequence). The CDR3 is made up of 13 amino acids. Trimming removed 3 bases from V and 0 bases from J, with 9 bases in between. The CDR3 nucleotides are TGCAGTGCTAGTCGGGAGAGCTCCTACGAGCAGTACTTC. The encoded protein is CSASRESSYEQYF.

The CDR3: CASSAHPVRDQPQHF. DNA for the CDR3: TGTGCCAGCAGCGCCCACCCCGTTCGGGATCAGCCCCAGCATTTT. This chain links TRBV2 with TRBJ1-5; no reliable D call. This CDR3 region has 15 residues. The ends were cut back, 6 bases at V and 5 bases at J, with 17 bases in the middle. Germline V lookup: CDR1 SNHLY, CDR2 FYNNEI.

The genes are TRBV5-1 and TRBJ2-1, with D possibly matching TRBD1 (6 bases). V dropped 4 bases and J dropped 3 bases, with 17 bases sitting between them. This CDR3 is 16 amino acids long. CDR1 is SGHRS, CDR2 YFSETQ, per germline. CDR3 DNA: TGCGCCAGCAGCAGGATACAGGGATACCTCTACAATGAGCAGTTCTTC. Translating gives CASSRIQGYLYNEQFF.

The J gene is TRBJ2-3, the V gene TRBV19; D is uncertain. The germline V and J ends were trimmed by 4 bases and 0 bases, with 14 bases remaining between them. Germline V gene sequence: CDR1 LNHDA, CDR2 SQIVND (reference sequence). The CDR3 loop spans 16 amino acids. The CDR3 nucleotides are TGTGCCAGTAGTAGTCGTTTGCCCTGGAGCACAGATACGCAGTATTTT. Its translation is CASSSRLPWSTDTQYF.

Judged by abundance, this clone is medium-sized. The V and J genes are TRBV6-2 or TRBV6-3 and TRBJ1-2, with 7 bases fitting TRBD1. The CDR3 extends over 12 amino acids. V gave up 6 bases and J gave up 5 bases; unmatched junction bases: 3. CDR1 is MNHEY and CDR2 is SVGEGT in the germline V gene. In nucleotides, the CDR3 is TGTGCCAGCAGCAGACAGGGTTATGGCTACACCTTC. Translating gives CASSRQGYGYTF.